The T cell receptor beta chain under discussion was sequenced for a study of human T cells and chemical hapten exposure. Germline loops: CDR1 MGHDK, CDR2 SYGVNS. The CDR3 totals 15 residues. J was trimmed by 4 bases and V by 4 bases; bases with no gene match: 6. In the case of this clonotype: The antigen is unknown.

As for time point: patch test 1, 2 weeks after DPC sensitization. The treatment is: therapeutic diphenylcyclopropenone sensitization with weekly scalp DPC. Blood was drawn before each patch test was applied. The total RNA was obtained from whole blood that was not fractionated. Whole-study findings and limits: Among expanded TCRs, significantly more large CDR3 similarity clusters formed than among controls.

Per the original methods: From approximately 20,000 to 700,000 TCRs were found per sample, with a median of approximately 96,000. TCRdb re-derived calls from the RACE reads in MiXCR, one entry per CDR3 protein. In this record, the V and J calls reflect TCRdb's handling and not the investigators' own analysis. The sample shows tens of thousands of distinct CDR3 sequences, over 9.5% of them seen only once. This clonotype originated in a man aged 40-49 years with alopecia areata. Some clones in this sample may be carry-over from other donors' samples. The sequenced sample was whole blood, obtained in connection with sensitization to the hapten diphenylcyclopropenone (DPC). The V call is TRBV25-1, the J call TRBJ1-4; 7 bases fit TRBD1. Here the CDR3 DNA reads TGTGCCAGCAGTGGAAGGACAGGAAATAATGAAAAACTGTTTTTT. Translated, it gives CASSGRTGNNEKLFF.